This T cell receptor (beta chain) is drawn from a study of cytomegalovirus exposure and HLA in healthy donors. Study-wide background: Drawn from HLA-typed donors, about 82 million unique TCRs were held in an early data release.

The CDR3 runs 15 residues. Trimming took 2 bases from V and 2 from J, leaving 14 bases between them. Germline V gene lookup returns CDR1 SGDLS and CDR2 YYNGEE. A multiplex PCR was run with 60 Vbeta primers and 13 Jbeta primers. Repertoires were generated with immunoSEQ multiplex PCR, while TCRdb's copy carries only in-frame clones and drops some. This sample has 150,000 or so clones, with 65% to 80% found just once. This chain links TRBV9 with TRBJ2-7; a possible D gene is TRBD2 (5 bases). This receptor was taken from a man aged 35 to 55 in good health and CMV-seropositive. Sequencing input: PBMCs. Here the CDR3 reads CASSVTGSFTYEQYF. The CDR3 DNA reads TGTGCCAGCAGCGTGACGGGGAGCTTTACCTACGAGCAGTACTTC.